This T cell receptor beta chain was recorded in a study of metastatic and nonmetastatic thyroid tumors. V gave up 2 bases and J gave up 5 bases, with 14 bases separating them. The CDR3 contains 15 residues. Germline-derived CDR1 and CDR2 are SNHLY and FYNNEI. TCRdb re-analyzed the PCR reads using MiXCR. The table lists about 30,000 clones, 25% to 30% of them singletons. Not a single patient had been given any form of treatment at any point before undergoing thyroid surgery. The sequencing sample was made of blood. V is TRBV2 and J is TRBJ2-3; a weak D match, TRBD2 (6 bases). The origin of this receptor is a female donor with papillary thyroid cancer or a benign thyroid nodule (not recorded which). Some clones in this sample may be carry-over from other donors' samples. CDR3 nucleotide sequence: TGTGCCAGCAGTGAACGACCGGGACTCCGAGATACGCAGTATTTT. This gives the protein CASSERPGLRDTQYF.